The source of this T cell receptor beta chain is a study of T cell changes during pregnancy in multiple sclerosis. The count of this clone is one. The V gene's germline CDR1 is LNHDA and CDR2 SQIVND (reference sequence). There are 15 residues in the CDR3. V was pared by 8 bases and J by 3 bases, with 11 bases of the junction left unmatched. Assay used: immunoSEQ multiplex PCR; TCRdb lists only in-frame clones, some missing. Of some 45,000 clones listed, roughly 94% are singletons. The sequence came from a female donor with multiple sclerosis, enrolled in a pregnancy study. This chain connects TRBV19 to TRBJ2-7; TRBD1 aligns across 9 bases. The material was CD8+ T cells from peripheral blood mononuclear cells, obtained in the first trimester of pregnancy. The CDR3 reads CASSSGTGTYYEQYF. The DNA of the CDR3 is TGTGCCAGTTCATCCGGGACAGGGACCTACTACGAGCAGTACTTC. Full variable domain (outside the CDR3, taken from reference TRBV19 and TRBJ2-7): DGGITQSPKYLFRKEGQNVTLSCEQNLNHDAMYWYRQDPGQGLRLIYYSQIVNDFQKGDIAEGYSVSREKKESFPLTVTSAQKNPTAFYLCASSSGTGTYYEQYFGPGTRLTVT.